Listed here are 10 T cell receptor beta chains from one sample, sequenced in a study of regulatory T cells in long-lasting Graves disease. In building TCR beta libraries, iRepertoire HTBI primers were used together with Arm-PCR of CDR3 regions. Each CDR3 protein is one row after TCRdb ran MiXCR on the multiplex PCR reads. The sample consists of roughly 440,000 distinct CDR3 sequences, less than 20% of them appearing once. Time point meaning: newly diagnosed GD, antithyroid drugs for less than 3 months. With RNA extracted from PBMCs as input, the TCR library was made. In addition, the sample was reused for a study of T cells in Graves' hyperthyroidism and ophthalmopathy.

This material consisted of peripheral blood mononuclear cells (PBMCs), taken at new diagnosis, from a patient treated with antithyroid drugs. These receptors came from a woman in her late teens or twenties with Graves disease.

This clonotype was counted a few times. This chain connects TRBV6-2 or TRBV6-3 to TRBJ1-2; TRBD1 agrees at 8 bases. The CDR3 covers 17 residues. The trim removed 4 bases at V and 3 bases at J, leaving 13 bases unmatched. Germline assignment: CDR1 MNHEY and CDR2 SVGEGT. The DNA for the CDR3 is TGTGCCAGCAGTTTCCGGGACAGGCATCAAATTTACTATGGCTACACCTTC. Protein product: CASSFRDRHQIYYGYTF.

The gene calls are TRBV10-3 and TRBJ1-2; 9 bases match TRBD1. This CDR3 region has 14 residues. Germline trimming cut 3 bases from V and 7 bases from J; bases unmatched to any gene: 6. Germline assignment: CDR1 ENHRY and CDR2 SYGVKD. The CDR3 is CAISDFGTGFGYTF. The CDR3 DNA reads TGTGCCATCAGTGATTTCGGGACAGGGTTTGGCTACACCTTC.

This clonotype has a handful of counts. The gene calls are TRBV7-2 and TRBJ2-1; TRBD2 might be the D (5 bases). CDR3 length: 14 residues. Per germline, CDR1 SGHTA and CDR2 FQGNSA. Trimming left V 7 bases short and J 5 bases short, with 15 bases between. CDR3 coding DNA: TGTGCCAGCAACAGACCTGCCGGGAACAATGAGCAGTTCTTC. This sequence encodes CASNRPAGNNEQFF. Filled out from reference TRBV7-2 and TRBJ2-1, the complete variable domain reads GAGVSQSPSNKVTEKGKDVELRCDPISGHTALYWYRQSLGQGLEFLIYFQGNSAPDKSGLPSDRFSAERTGGSVSTLTIQRTQQEDSAVYLCASNRPAGNNEQFFGPGTRLTVL.

There are many counts of this clonotype. The genes are TRBV2 and TRBJ2-3, with D unclear. Trimming took 6 bases from V and 0 from J, leaving 7 bases between them. CDR1 is SNHLY and CDR2 is FYNNEI in the germline V gene. This CDR3 has 13 residues. The CDR3 region is CASRVDSTDTQYF. The CDR3 nucleotides read TGTGCCAGCAGGGTAGATAGCACAGATACGCAGTATTTT.

A word on this clonotype: This may stem from a read error, because a much larger clone lies one nucleotide away. The rearrangement uses TRBV20-1 and TRBJ2-3; D is unresolved. The J call may be in error: the DNA end matches TRBJ2-7 better. Germline V gene sequence: CDR1 DFQATT, CDR2 SNEGSKA (reference sequence). The CDR3 spans 17 residues. CDR3 sequence: CSASSLVGPSSYNEQYF. DNA for the CDR3: TGCAGTGCTAGTAGTCTAGTAGGGCCAAGCTCCTACAATGAGCAGTACTTC.

This clonotype was seen only a few times. V and J are TRBV15 and TRBJ1-5; possible D gene TRBD1, 5 bases. The germline gives CDR1 LNHNV, CDR2 YYDKDF (reference sequence). The ends were cut back, 1 base at V and 6 bases at J, with 16 bases in the middle. The CDR3 length is 16 residues. CDR3 amino acids: CATSRVGPGGGQPQHF. The CDR3 DNA reads TGTGCCACCAGCAGAGTGGGGCCAGGAGGAGGTCAGCCCCAGCATTTT.

Of note for this clonotype: This sequence may be a read error, since a much larger clone differs from it by one base. The rearrangement joins TRBV2 to TRBJ2-7, with TRBD2 identical over 16 bases. This CDR3 comprises 16 residues. Germline V gene lookup returns CDR1 SNHLY and CDR2 FYNNEI. After removal of 6 bases from V and 2 bases from J, the junction contained 4 bases not matched to a gene. The CDR3 spells CASRPGLAGGPYEQYF. The DNA for the CDR3 is TGTGCCAGCAGACCGGGACTAGCGGGAGGGCCCTACGAGCAGTACTTC.

Points on this clonotype: It may be a read error: a sequence one base away is much more abundant. The chain recombines TRBV7-3 with TRBJ2-1; D perhaps matches TRBD1 (5 bases). Trimming stripped 10 bases from V and 1 base from J, with 20 bases between. Germline V gene lookup returns CDR1 SGHTA and CDR2 FQGTGA. This CDR3 is 16 amino acids long. The CDR3 region is CANSSPAAGSYNEQFF. The CDR3 region has the DNA TGTGCCAACAGTTCCCCAGCCGCAGGGTCCTACAATGAGCAGTTCTTC.

A remark on this clonotype: A junction boundary mismatches the germline segment, possibly from a read error. The chain combines TRBV7-7 with TRBJ2-7, with TRBD1 matching over 10 bases. The CDR3 extends over 14 amino acids. The germline V gene encodes CDR1 SSHAT and CDR2 FNYEAQ (reference sequence). The CDR3 coding sequence is TGTGCTAGCAGCTCCGGGACAGGGGTTAGCGAGCAGTACTTC. It codes for CASSSGTGVSEQYF.

This chain uses TRBV29-1 with TRBJ2-2; the match to TRBD1 covers 7 bases. CDR3 length: 15 amino acids. The J segment lost 1 base and the V segment lost 4 bases, leaving 6 bases of the junction unmatched. Per the germline V gene, CDR1 is SQVTM and CDR2 is ANQGSEA. The CDR3 region is CSVVRQGVNTGELFF. In nucleotides, the CDR3 is TGCAGCGTTGTTAGGCAGGGGGTGAACACCGGGGAGCTGTTTTTT.